The clone carrying this T cell receptor beta chain came up once. Antigen unknown. The sample originates from a study of cytomegalovirus exposure and HLA in healthy donors. Use of 60 Vbeta and 13 Jbeta primers characterized the PCR. The protocol was immunoSEQ multiplex PCR, while the TCRdb copy is restricted to in-frame clones and leaves out a portion. Found here are approximately 150,000 clones, 55% to 80% of them singletons; the top ten hold roughly 6.4%. Findings of the study overall: In a later analysis, HLA-C alleles had the fewest associated TCRs, DRB1 alleles the most. Common viral pathogens seemed to be connected with several of the most significant clusters, according to a later analysis.

This clonotype was sampled from an older woman in good health and CMV-seropositive. The sample was PBMCs.

The CDR3 loop is CASRSRDLIETQYF. CDR3 sequence (DNA): TGTGCCAGCAGGTCCCGGGACTTAATCGAGACCCAGTACTTC. The chain joins TRBV7-9 to TRBJ2-5; TRBD2 might be the D (6 bases). This CDR3 is 14 amino acids long. V lost 6 bases to trimming and J lost 5 bases, with 16 bases between them. Germline CDR1 SEHNR, CDR2 FQNEAQ (reference sequence).